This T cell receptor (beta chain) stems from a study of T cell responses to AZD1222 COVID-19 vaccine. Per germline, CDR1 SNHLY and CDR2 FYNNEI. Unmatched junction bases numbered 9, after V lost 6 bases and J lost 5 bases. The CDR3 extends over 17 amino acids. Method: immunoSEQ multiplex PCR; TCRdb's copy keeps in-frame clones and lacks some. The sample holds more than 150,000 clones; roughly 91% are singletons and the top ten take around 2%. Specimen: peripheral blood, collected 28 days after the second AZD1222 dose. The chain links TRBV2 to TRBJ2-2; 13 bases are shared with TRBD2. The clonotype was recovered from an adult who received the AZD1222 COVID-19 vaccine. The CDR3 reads CASSAGTSGALTGELFF. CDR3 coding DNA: TGTGCCAGCAGCGCCGGGACTAGCGGGGCCCTAACCGGGGAGCTGTTTTTT.